The 24 T cell receptor beta chains below were found in one sample sequenced in a study of blood T cell repertoires in COVID-19. The repertoire was sequenced with immunoSEQ multiplex PCR; TCRdb's copy has only in-frame clones and lacks some. The table lists approximately 400,000 clones, roughly 80% of them singletons, with about 5.4% in the top ten. The specimen was PBMCs or T cells enriched from blood (not recorded which). Receptor source: a woman in her forties or fifties who had recovered from COVID-19.

The chain links TRBV11-3 to TRBJ2-3, with TRBD2 as a possible D gene (5 bases). Trimming left V 1 base short and J 1 base short, with 9 bases between. CDR1 and CDR2 (germline): SGHNT, YENEEA. The CDR3 length is 15 residues. CDR3 residues: CASSLGGYGTDTQYF. The CDR3 DNA reads as TGTGCCAGCAGCTTAGGAGGGTACGGCACAGATACGCAGTATTTT.

The chain carries TRBV5-6 and TRBJ2-7; 7 bases are a match to TRBD2. The germline V gene has CDR1 SGHDT and CDR2 YYEEEE. Trimming took 4 bases from V and 5 from J; bases not matched to a gene: 6. The CDR3 sequence is 13 residues long. This CDR3 reads CASSRGVPHEQYF. CDR3 in DNA: TGTGCCAGCAGCCGGGGGGTGCCCCACGAGCAGTACTTC.

The chain carries TRBV30 and TRBJ2-1; TRBD1 is a possible D gene (5 bases). Trimming cost V 5 bases and J 7 bases, with 12 bases left between them. The CDR3 is 12 residues long. In germline, CDR1 is GTSNPN, CDR2 SVGIG (reference sequence). CDR3 bases: TGTGCCTGGGACAAGGCAGGGAATGAGCAGTTCTTC. The encoded protein is CAWDKAGNEQFF.

V is TRBV7-9 and J is TRBJ2-5, with 7 bases fitting TRBD1. CDR1 and CDR2 (germline): SEHNR, FQNEAQ (reference sequence). J was trimmed by 3 bases and V by 1 base; bases with no gene match: 14. The CDR3 has 18 amino acids. The CDR3 region has the DNA TGTGCCAGCAGCTTAGTATTAGTTCTCGGGACAGAAGAAGAGACCCAGTACTTC. The encoded protein is CASSLVLVLGTEEETQYF.

The chain employs TRBV5-1 and TRBJ1-1; 11 nucleotides agree with TRBD1. CDR3 length equals 17 residues. Germline CDR1 is SGHRS and CDR2 is YFSETQ. V was pared by 0 bases and J by 5 bases, with 9 bases of the junction left unmatched. CDR3 amino acids: CASSLAGQGAGWTEAFF. The CDR3 DNA sequence: TGCGCCAGCAGCTTGGCAGGACAGGGGGCAGGTTGGACTGAAGCTTTCTTT.

V gene TRBV20-1 combines with J gene TRBJ2-7; 7 bases line up with TRBD2. The CDR3 loop spans 11 amino acids. Trimming removed 5 bases from V and 5 bases from J; junction bases left unmatched: 3. CDR1 and CDR2 from the germline V gene are DFQATT and SNEGSKA (reference sequence). In DNA form, the CDR3 reads TGCAGTGCTGCGGGAGCCCACGAGCAGTACTTC. Translating it yields CSAAGAHEQYF.

V usage is TRBV9 and J usage is TRBJ2-3, with 8 bases identical to TRBD1. Trimming cost V 5 bases and J 2 bases; bases outside gene matches: 16. CDR3 length equals 18 residues. Germline V lookup: CDR1 SGDLS, CDR2 YYNGEE. CDR3 amino acids: CASRVSDRGSEVTDTQYF. The CDR3 bases are TGTGCCAGCAGAGTTAGCGACAGGGGTTCTGAAGTCACAGATACGCAGTATTTT.

The table lists this clone with a count of one. The CDR3, as DNA: TGTGCCAGCAGCGGACAAGGGGGCCTAAATGAGCAGTTCTTC. This codes for CASSGQGGLNEQFF. The chain uses TRBV6-2 or TRBV6-3 and TRBJ2-1; TRBD1 aligns across 7 bases. Germline V gene data show CDR1 as MNHEY and CDR2 as SVGEGT. Unmatched junction bases numbered 9, after V lost 6 bases and J lost 7 bases. The CDR3 is 14 residues long.

The rearrangement links TRBV9 to TRBJ2-1; a weak D match, TRBD2 (5 bases). Trimming took 5 bases from V and 0 from J, leaving 9 bases between them. The germline CDR1 and CDR2 sequences are SGDLS and YYNGEE. CDR3 length equals 14 residues. CDR3 nucleotide sequence: TGTGCCAGCAGTAACGCGGGCTCCTACAATGAGCAGTTCTTC. Protein product: CASSNAGSYNEQFF.

The chain links TRBV11-3 to TRBJ2-7, with D possibly TRBD1 on 6 matching bases. V lost 5 bases and J 4 bases, leaving 15 bases between the germline ends. The CDR3 spans 14 residues. In germline, CDR1 is SGHNT, CDR2 YENEEA. CDR3 bases: TGTGCCAGCAGCCACCCGGGACATAAATACGAGCAGTACTTC. Its translation: CASSHPGHKYEQYF.

This chain uses TRBV11-2 with TRBJ1-1; tentatively, D is TRBD1 (6 bases). V gave up 3 bases and J gave up 4 bases, with 9 bases separating them. Germline values: CDR1 SGHAT, CDR2 FQNNGV. The CDR3 is 13 amino acids. In nucleotides, the CDR3 is TGTGCCAGCAGCTTCGGACAGTCCACTGAAGCTTTCTTT. It specifies CASSFGQSTEAFF.

The chain employs TRBV27 and TRBJ2-3; 13 bases fit TRBD2. Germline CDR1 reads MNHEY; CDR2 reads SMNVEV (reference sequence). The trim removed 3 bases at V and 5 bases at J, leaving 8 bases unmatched. This CDR3 is built from 17 residues. CDR3 amino acids: CASSFAPGLAGLDTQYF. CDR3 coding DNA: TGTGCCAGCAGTTTTGCTCCGGGACTAGCGGGATTAGATACGCAGTATTTT.

CDR3 sequence: CASSTVGGDRMNSPLHF. In DNA, the CDR3 is TGTGCCAGCAGCACCGTTGGTGGGGACAGGATGAATTCACCCCTCCACTTT. V is TRBV3-1 (or the pseudogene TRBV3-2) and J is TRBJ1-6; 8 bases line up with TRBD1. CDR1 is LGHDT and CDR2 is YNNKEL in the germline V gene (reference sequence). The CDR3 is 17 amino acids. Unmatched junction bases numbered 13, after V lost 5 bases and J lost 7 bases.

The sample holds a few counts of this clone. V and J are TRBV5-1 and TRBJ2-1; 7 bases are a match to TRBD1. Losses at the gene ends were 0 bases for V and 3 bases for J; bases not matched to a gene: 3. Germline-derived CDR1 and CDR2 are SGHRS and YFSETQ. This CDR3 region has 15 residues. The CDR3 sequence: CASSLEGGSYNEQFF. The CDR3 DNA reads as TGCGCCAGCAGCTTGGAAGGGGGCAGCTACAATGAGCAGTTCTTC.

The chain combines TRBV19 with TRBJ1-2; tentative D call: TRBD1 (5 bases). The CDR3 is made up of 14 amino acids. Trimming stripped 5 bases from V and 4 bases from J, with 14 bases between. The germline gives CDR1 LNHDA, CDR2 SQIVND (reference sequence). CDR3 nucleotides: TGTGCCAGTAGTTCAGGGTTCCGCAGCTATGGCTACACCTTC. Protein sequence: CASSSGFRSYGYTF.

The J gene is TRBJ1-3, the V gene TRBV7-6, with a possible D match to TRBD1 (5 bases). This CDR3 is built from 18 residues. Germline-derived CDR1 and CDR2 are SGHVS and FNYEAQ. V was trimmed by 5 bases and J by 3 bases, leaving 23 bases between them. The CDR3 region is CASSPFSGPGAGGNTIYF. CDR3 DNA sequence: TGTGCCAGCAGCCCTTTTTCCGGCCCTGGGGCCGGTGGAAACACCATATATTTT.

The CDR3 DNA reads TGTGCCAGCAGCTTTGAATGGGACAGGGCATACGAGCAGTACTTC. It translates to CASSFEWDRAYEQYF. V and J are TRBV5-5 and TRBJ2-7; 9 positions match TRBD1. J lost 4 bases, V lost 2 bases, and 7 bases had no gene match. This CDR3 is built from 15 residues. In germline, CDR1 is SGHKS, CDR2 YYEKEE (reference sequence). The full variable domain, with the rest looked up from reference TRBV5-5 and TRBJ2-7, is DAGVTQSPTHLIKTRGQQVTLRCSPISGHKSVSWYQQVLGQGPQFIFQYYEKEERGRGNFPDRFSARQFPNYSSELNVNALLLGDSALYLCASSFEWDRAYEQYFGPGTRLTVT.

The gene calls are TRBV7-3 and TRBJ1-1, with D possibly matching TRBD1 (5 bases). Trimming left V 5 bases short and J 2 bases short, with 21 bases between. This CDR3 has 17 amino acids. In germline, CDR1 is SGHTA, CDR2 FQGTGA. The CDR3 reads CASSPDSGAGFNTEAFF. The DNA for the CDR3 is TGTGCCAGCAGCCCTGATTCTGGAGCAGGGTTTAACACTGAAGCTTTCTTT.

This clone turned up a few times. J is TRBJ2-7 and V is TRBV2, with D tentatively TRBD2 (7 bases). The CDR3 is made up of 13 amino acids. Germline V CDR1 and CDR2: SNHLY, FYNNEI. Trimming left V 7 bases short and J 4 bases short, with 14 bases between. The CDR3 nucleotides are TGTGCCAGCATTTCCGGGGGGCAGTACGAGCAGTACTTC. This sequence encodes CASISGGQYEQYF.

This chain connects TRBV11-2 to TRBJ2-1; tentative D call: TRBD1 (6 bases). The germline V gene has CDR1 SGHAT and CDR2 FQNNGV. The length of the CDR3 is 14 residues. V was shortened by 5 bases and J by 2 bases, with 10 bases between the two germline ends. CDR3 amino acids: CASSLGQAYNEQFF. In DNA, the CDR3 is TGTGCCAGCAGCCTGGGACAAGCCTACAATGAGCAGTTCTTC.

This clone has a handful of counts. The chain uses TRBV6-1 and TRBJ1-6, with 8 nucleotides matching TRBD1. CDR1 is MNHNS, CDR2 SASEGT, per germline. Germline trimming cut 4 bases from V and 9 bases from J; bases unmatched to any gene: 14. This CDR3 has 17 amino acids. The CDR3 DNA follows: TGTGCCAGCAGTGGGGGACCTACAGGGGGTAGAGGTTCACCCCTCCACTTT. Translation gives CASSGGPTGGRGSPLHF.

This clone came up a few times. The chain has TRBV7-9 and TRBJ1-1, with D perhaps matching TRBD1 (5 bases). The CDR3 is 14 amino acids. The germline V gene has CDR1 SEHNR and CDR2 FQNEAQ (reference sequence). The germline V and J ends were trimmed by 4 bases and 4 bases, with 13 bases remaining between them. The CDR3 sequence is CASSSKAGGTEAFF. The CDR3 DNA reads TGTGCCAGCAGCTCCAAGGCGGGGGGCACTGAAGCTTTCTTT. The whole variable domain, filled in from reference TRBV7-9 and TRBJ1-1, reads DTGVSQNPRHKITKRGQNVTFRCDPISEHNRLYWYRQTLGQGPEFLTYFQNEAQLEKSRLLSDRFSAERPKGSFSTLEIQRTEQGDSAMYLCASSSKAGGTEAFFGQGTRLTVV.

V gene TRBV28 combines with J gene TRBJ1-2; 7 nucleotides line up with TRBD1. The CDR3 covers 13 residues. V lost 6 bases, J lost 5 bases, and 6 bases stayed unmatched. Germline-derived CDR1 and CDR2 are MDHEN and SYDVKM. As DNA, the CDR3 is TGTGCCAGCAGCCTACAGGGGATGTATGGCTACACCTTC. Protein sequence: CASSLQGMYGYTF.

CDR3 in DNA: TGCGCCAGCAGCGTGACAGGGGGGGACTATGGCTACACCTTC. This gives the protein CASSVTGGDYGYTF. The gene calls are TRBV5-1 and TRBJ1-2; TRBD1 agrees at 9 bases. The CDR3 is 14 amino acids. Germline V gives CDR1 SGHRS, CDR2 YFSETQ. J lost 3 bases, V lost 4 bases, and 4 bases had no gene match.